This TCR beta chain was recovered during a study of T cell repertoires in cytomegalovirus infection. Study-wide context: From public TCR beta signatures came an indication of both CMV infection and matching HLA type.

TCRdb re-derived calls from the reads in MiXCR, one entry per CDR3 protein. Of approximately 990,000 distinct CDR3 sequences listed, around 32% are singletons. General observations from the study: The cumulative frequency of public TCR beta families identified carriers of CMV plus the relevant HLA.

The CDR3 loop spans 15 amino acids. V lost 0 bases and J lost 8; bases outside the gene matches: 6. Germline assignment: CDR1 LGHDT and CDR2 YNNKEL (reference sequence). As to this clonotype: Antigen specificity is unknown.

Sequenced material: cultured CD8+ T cells from PBMCs, taken from culture after CMV antigen stimulation. V is TRBV3-1 and J is TRBJ2-1; 8 bases align to TRBD2. The sequence derives from a human donor in good health (CMV status not recorded). Some clones in this sample may be carry-over from other donors' samples. DNA for the CDR3: TGTGCCAGCAGCCAAGAAGAGCGGGGGTGGGATGAGCAGTTCTTC. It translates to CASSQEERGWDEQFF.